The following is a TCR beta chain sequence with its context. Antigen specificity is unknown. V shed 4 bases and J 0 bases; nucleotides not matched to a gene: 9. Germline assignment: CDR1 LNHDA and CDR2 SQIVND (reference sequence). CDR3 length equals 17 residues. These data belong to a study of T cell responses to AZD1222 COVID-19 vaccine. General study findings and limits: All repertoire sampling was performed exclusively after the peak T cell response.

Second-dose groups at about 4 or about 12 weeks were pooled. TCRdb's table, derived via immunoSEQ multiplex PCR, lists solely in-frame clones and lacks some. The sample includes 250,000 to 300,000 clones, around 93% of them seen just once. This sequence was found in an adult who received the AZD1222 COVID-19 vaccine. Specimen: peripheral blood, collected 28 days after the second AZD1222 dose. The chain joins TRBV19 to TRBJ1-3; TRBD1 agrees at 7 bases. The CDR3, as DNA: TGTGCCAGTAGTAGTCCGACAGGGAGAAGCTCTGGAAACACCATATATTTT. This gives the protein CASSSPTGRSSGNTIYF.